Listed below are T cell receptor beta chains from one sample, sequenced in a study of identical twins. TCRdb re-derived calls from the 5' RACE reads in MiXCR, one entry per CDR3 protein. The sample lists around 370,000 distinct CDR3 sequences; about 9% were seen once. The material sequenced was naive T cells sorted from blood. The receptors come from a woman aged 45-60 years in good health. Both conserved end residues are trimmed from each CDR3.

J gene	V gene	CDR3 length	CDR3 protein
TRBJ1-2	TRBV20-1	14	SARSGGQGEGYGYT
TRBJ1-1	TRBV5-1	13	ASSLVRPGQTEAF
TRBJ2-1	TRBV7-9	15	ASSLDYGGGIHNEQF
TRBJ2-1	TRBV24-1	16	ATSGPGLAGESYNEQF
TRBJ2-1	TRBV27	13	ASSLGTAGRNEQF
TRBJ2-1	TRBV7-2	14	ASSPERDYPYNEQF
TRBJ2-6	TRBV20-1	11	SARDSGANVLT
TRBJ2-7	TRBV5-5	13	ASSLDGQLSYEQY
TRBJ1-1	TRBV7-9	13	ASILRGHGNTEAF
TRBJ2-1	TRBV12-3/TRBV12-4	10	ASSLKGYEQF
TRBJ2-5	TRBV4-2	12	ASSQDWVGETQY
TRBJ1-5	TRBV4-1	12	ASSWDRPTQPQH
TRBJ2-3	TRBV29-1	13	SLWTSLEGADTQY
TRBJ2-3	TRBV15	11	ATSRTGGDTQY
TRBJ2-2	TRBV5-1	14	ASSLAGNSNTGKLF
TRBJ2-1	TRBV6-2/TRBV6-3	15	ASRRPGTGPIDNEQF
TRBJ2-3	TRBV20-1	14	SARAYSGGGTVTQY
TRBJ1-1	TRBV9	14	ASSVGLGTVNTEAF
TRBJ1-2	TRBV6-1	9	ATTVDYGYT
TRBJ2-1	TRBV5-1	14	ASSRLGAGGRNEQF
TRBJ2-5	TRBV15	13	ATSRDRRAQETQY
TRBJ2-7	TRBV4-1	13	ASSPRRGDNYEQY
TRBJ2-1	TRBV12-3/TRBV12-4	12	ASTAPPHNNEQF
TRBJ2-1	TRBV7-9	13	ASSFGLLLNNEQF
TRBJ2-7	TRBV6-2/TRBV6-3	13	ASSYGVLASYEQY
TRBJ1-4	TRBV25-1	12	ASQKNATNEKLF
TRBJ2-4	TRBV2	11	ASEKSTGFIQY
TRBJ2-2	TRBV29-1	11	SVDKTNTGELF
TRBJ2-1	TRBV21-1	15	ASREAHKGGRRAEQF
TRBJ2-3	TRBV24-1	14	ATSDYGPGSTDTQY
TRBJ1-3	TRBV28	14	ASRDAGTGAGNTIY
TRBJ2-2	TRBV2	12	ASRQAGVTGELF
TRBJ1-1	TRBV4-2	10	ASSPDSSEAF
TRBJ2-7	TRBV7-2	11	ASSHRGFYEQY
TRBJ2-3	TRBV27	13	ASSFGAGSGDTQY
TRBJ2-1	TRBV29-1	11	SVGDLPYNEQF
TRBJ2-5	TRBV7-9	11	ASSPYTEETQY
TRBJ2-3	TRBV6-5	14	ASSYSTAGGPDTQY
TRBJ2-1	TRBV29-1	11	SVPVSAWNEQF
TRBJ2-1	TRBV14	14	ASSHQPLGGLNEQF
TRBJ2-7	TRBV12-3/TRBV12-4	10	ASRGTTGEQY
TRBJ2-5	TRBV20-1	13	SAPTSGRRQETQY
TRBJ2-1	TRBV6-5	14	ASLRGGSGMDNEQF
TRBJ2-1	TRBV5-1	10	ASSLEGQVQF
TRBJ1-6	TRBV6-6	13	ASSLDSYGDSPLH
TRBJ1-2	TRBV12-3/TRBV12-4	15	ASSLEGVSSVGYGYT
TRBJ1-1	TRBV11-3	14	ASSPIRQGRNTEAF
TRBJ2-1	TRBV12-3/TRBV12-4	14	ASSLAGQGAKNEQF
TRBJ1-1	TRBV15	11	ATSRGGNTEAF
TRBJ2-2	TRBV25-1	13	ASSDQRGYTGELF
TRBJ2-3	TRBV7-9	11	ASSPTETDTQY
TRBJ2-2	TRBV9	12	ASSVAGGFRELF
TRBJ2-1	TRBV20-1	13	SARVGTSGYNEQF
TRBJ1-1	TRBV5-1	11	ASSTPPRTEAF
TRBJ1-4	TRBV10-3	13	AISERRGESEKLF